These 28 T cell receptor beta chains share one sample of origin, sequenced in a study of blood T cell repertoires in COVID-19. Using immunoSEQ multiplex PCR, the repertoire was profiled, and TCRdb retains in-frame clones only, with some absent. Among about 130,000 clones listed, about four fifths were seen once. The sequencing input was peripheral blood. Receptor source: a woman between 70 and 85 years old with COVID-19, enrolled during active disease.

A few counts support this clone. The chain combines TRBV5-8 with TRBJ1-3; D not certain. Looked up from germline, CDR1 is SGHTS and CDR2 is YDEGEE. The CDR3 runs to 17 residues. V lost 4 bases and J 4 bases, leaving 21 bases between the germline ends. The CDR3 coding sequence is TGTGCCAGCAGCCTAGCGGGAGGGAAGCTATCCGGAAACACCATATATTTT. This codes for CASSLAGGKLSGNTIYF.

The chain carries TRBV24-1 and TRBJ2-3, with D possibly being TRBD2 (6 bases). From germline, CDR1 is KGHDR and CDR2 SFDVKD. The V and J ends lost 3 bases and 1 base respectively, with 22 bases between them. The CDR3 is 19 amino acids. In DNA, the CDR3 is TGTGCCACCAGTGATCCCTCCTTCGGGGGTAGCCCGGGCACAGATACGCAGTATTTT. It translates to CATSDPSFGGSPGTDTQYF.

This clone was found a few times. J is TRBJ1-5 and V is TRBV2; the D gene is possibly TRBD1 (5 bases). The germline V and J ends were trimmed by 5 bases and 4 bases, with 15 bases remaining between them. This CDR3 has 15 amino acids. Germline CDR1 is SNHLY and CDR2 is FYNNEI. CDR3 sequence: CASSWGRVMNQPQHF. As DNA, the CDR3 is TGTGCCAGCAGTTGGGGCAGGGTCATGAATCAGCCCCAGCATTTT.

This chain joins TRBV27 and TRBJ2-7; TRBD1 matches 9 bases. The CDR3 covers 15 residues. The germline V gene encodes CDR1 MNHEY and CDR2 SMNVEV (reference sequence). Germline trimming cut 3 bases from V and 5 bases from J; bases unmatched to any gene: 8. The DNA of the CDR3 is TGTGCCAGCAGTTTGTGGGGACAGGGAAACGACGAGCAGTACTTC. Its translation: CASSLWGQGNDEQYF.

Here the CDR3 reads CASSPRQVTSTDTQYF. CDR3 DNA sequence: TGTGCCAGTAGTCCAAGACAGGTTACAAGCACAGATACGCAGTATTTT. This sequence joins TRBV19 and TRBJ2-3; weak D call: TRBD1 (6 bases). This CDR3 contains 16 residues. Trimming stripped 5 bases from V and 0 bases from J, with 15 bases between. Germline V gene data show CDR1 as LNHDA and CDR2 as SQIVND (reference sequence).

The chain uses TRBV6-2 or TRBV6-3 and TRBJ2-2, with 10 bases fitting TRBD1. CDR3 length: 17 amino acids. CDR1 and CDR2 (germline): MNHEY, SVGEGT. The trim removed 6 bases at V and 3 bases at J, leaving 10 bases unmatched. The CDR3 DNA reads as TGTGCCAGCAGCAAACGGCGACAGGGGGCGTACACCGGGGAGCTGTTTTTT. It yields the protein CASSKRRQGAYTGELFF.

The V and J genes are TRBV2 and TRBJ2-2; TRBD2 aligns across 12 bases. V shed 3 bases, J shed 0 bases, and the junction held 8 bases outside the gene matches. Germline assignment: CDR1 SNHLY and CDR2 FYNNEI. CDR3 size: 19 residues. CDR3 coding DNA: TGTGCCAGCAGTGATAACCGGACTAGCGGGGTAACGAACACCGGGGAGCTGTTTTTT. Translated, it gives CASSDNRTSGVTNTGELFF.

The chain links TRBV6-7 to TRBJ1-2; TRBD1 might be the D (6 bases). TRBV6-7 is an ORF for which the function is uncertain. Trimming took 5 bases from V and 4 from J, leaving 26 bases between them. The CDR3 sequence is 18 residues long. For the CDR3, the DNA is TGTGCCAGCAGTCCTCCCTTCCCTTCGGGGAGGGGGACCTATGGCTACACCTTC. This codes for CASSPPFPSGRGTYGYTF.

The V and J genes are TRBV19 and TRBJ2-7; perhaps TRBD2 as D (5 bases). Germline-derived CDR1 and CDR2 are LNHDA and SQIVND (reference sequence). This CDR3 is 14 amino acids long. V was shortened by 9 bases and J by 1 base, with 16 bases between the two germline ends. The CDR3 DNA reads TGTGCCAGCTCCAAGAGTCCGGGGTCCTACGAGCAGTACTTC. It specifies CASSKSPGSYEQYF.

The J gene is TRBJ1-5, the V gene TRBV4-3; D gene uncertain. V dropped 3 bases and J dropped 4 bases, with 13 bases sitting between them. CDR3 length: 15 residues. The germline CDR1 and CDR2 sequences are LGHNA and YSLEER. CDR3 amino acids: CASSHTRFNNQPQHF. For the CDR3, the DNA is TGCGCCAGCAGCCATACCAGGTTCAATAATCAGCCCCAGCATTTT.

This clone has more than one count but fewer than ten. This rearrangement joins TRBV5-4 to TRBJ2-5; TRBD2 matches 10 bases. The CDR3 is 14 residues long. Germline V gene sequence: CDR1 SGHNT, CDR2 YYREEE (reference sequence). Trimming took 3 bases from V and 5 from J; bases not matched to a gene: 4. CDR3 in DNA: TGTGCCAGCAGCTCAAGCGGGGGGGGTGAGACCCAGTACTTC. This translates into CASSSSGGGETQYF.

This chain connects TRBV2 to TRBJ2-1, with D unresolved. The CDR3 covers 12 residues. V shed 4 bases and J shed 9 bases, with 10 bases lying between them. Germline loops: CDR1 SNHLY, CDR2 FYNNEI. This CDR3 is CASSVVFGEQFF. The CDR3 region has the DNA TGTGCCAGCAGTGTCGTCTTCGGTGAGCAGTTCTTC. The full variable domain, its missing parts supplied by reference TRBV2 and TRBJ2-1, is EPEVTQTPSHQVTQMGQEVILRCVPISNHLYFYWYRQILGQKVEFLVSFYNNEISEKSEIFDDQFSVERPDGSNFTLKIRSTKLEDSAMYFCASSVVFGEQFFGPGTRLTVL.

The table lists this clone with a few counts. This rearrangement joins TRBV28 to TRBJ1-2; 7 bases align to TRBD1. The CDR3 has 18 amino acids. Losses at the gene ends were 10 bases for V and 8 bases for J; bases not matched to a gene: 28. Germline CDR1 reads MDHEN; CDR2 reads SYDVKM. The CDR3 loop reads CATRVPDGGAEGARGYTF. The CDR3 coding sequence is TGTGCCACCCGAGTACCGGATGGGGGCGCGGAGGGGGCTCGAGGCTACACCTTC.

This rearrangement joins TRBV5-1 to TRBJ2-1, with TRBD1 matching over 7 bases. The CDR3 is 15 residues long. V lost 0 bases to trimming and J lost 3 bases; unmatched junction nucleotides: 3. From germline, CDR1 is SGHRS and CDR2 YFSETQ. DNA for the CDR3: TGCGCCAGCAGCTTGGCCCGGGACAGCTACAATGAGCAGTTCTTC. Amino acid sequence: CASSLARDSYNEQFF.

The J gene is TRBJ1-2, the V gene TRBV19, with TRBD1 as a possible D gene (5 bases). Looked up from germline, CDR1 is LNHDA and CDR2 is SQIVND (reference sequence). Trimming removed 4 bases at V and 8 bases at J, with 20 bases between. This CDR3 is built from 15 residues. For the CDR3, the DNA is TGTGCCAGTAGTAGCCAGGATTCAGGGTGGAAGGGCTACACCTTC. This translates into CASSSQDSGWKGYTF.

The DNA for the CDR3 is TGTGCCAGCAGCAAAAGTCCGGGGAGCAAAAACATTCAGTACTTC. This encodes CASSKSPGSKNIQYF. The chain has TRBV21-1 and TRBJ2-4; the tabulated D call, TRBD2, remains unverified against the DNA. TRBV21-1 counts as a pseudogene. The CDR3 totals 15 residues.

The rearrangement uses TRBV7-6 and TRBJ2-1; 10 positions match TRBD1. CDR3 length: 16 amino acids. The germline gives CDR1 SGHVS, CDR2 FNYEAQ. With V trimmed by 2 bases and J by 8 bases, 9 bases remained unmatched. The CDR3 region has the DNA TGTGCCAGCAGCTTAACCAGGACAGGGGGGCGCGATGAGCAGTTCTTC. Translating gives CASSLTRTGGRDEQFF.

This chain connects TRBV6-2 or TRBV6-3 to TRBJ1-2; D may be TRBD1 (6 bases). V lost 5 bases and J 3 bases, leaving 10 bases between the germline ends. Germline lookup yields CDR1 MNHEY and CDR2 SVGEGT. There are 13 residues in the CDR3. This CDR3 reads CASSDGGHYGYTF. CDR3 coding DNA: TGTGCCAGCAGTGACGGGGGGCACTATGGCTACACCTTC.

As regards this clone: Other DNA sequences in the same sample also yield this CDR3. The J gene is TRBJ1-4, the V gene TRBV2, with TRBD1 matching 9 bases. This CDR3 region has 14 residues. CDR1 is SNHLY, CDR2 FYNNEI, per germline. V shed 5 bases, J shed 8 bases, and the junction held 6 bases outside the gene matches. CDR3: CASSRTGDREKLFF. CDR3 nucleotides: TGTGCCAGCAGTCGGACAGGGGATCGAGAAAAACTGTTTTTT.

CDR3 sequence: CASSRFGRNTIYF. The CDR3 coding sequence is TGTGCCAGCAGCCGATTCGGTCGGAACACCATATATTTT. The chain couples TRBV7-2 to TRBJ1-3; no clear D. V shed 5 bases and J shed 7 bases, with 12 bases lying between them. Germline V gene sequence: CDR1 SGHTA, CDR2 FQGNSA. The CDR3 totals 13 residues.

This rearrangement joins TRBV27 to TRBJ1-5; D is perhaps TRBD1 (5 bases). The CDR3 contains 15 residues. CDR1 and CDR2 from the germline V gene are MNHEY and SMNVEV (reference sequence). V was clipped by 6 bases and J by 3 bases, with 15 bases between them. The chain's CDR3 is CASRRGGSVNQPQHF. In nucleotides, the CDR3 is TGTGCCAGCAGGCGCGGGGGGAGTGTCAATCAGCCCCAGCATTTT.

This clone was detected once. The V call is TRBV2, the J call TRBJ1-5; D remains ambiguous. V was trimmed by 7 bases and J by 0 bases, leaving 13 bases between them. This CDR3 is 15 amino acids long. Per germline, CDR1 SNHLY and CDR2 FYNNEI. The CDR3, as DNA: TGTGCCAGCAAGGACGGCGGGTTTAGCAATCAGCCCCAGCATTTT. Protein sequence: CASKDGGFSNQPQHF.

V gene TRBV3-1 (or the pseudogene TRBV3-2) combines with J gene TRBJ1-2, with D unresolved. Germline values: CDR1 LGHDT, CDR2 YNNKEL (reference sequence). With 5 bases removed from V and 4 bases from J, the gap between germline ends came to 5 bases. CDR3 length: 11 amino acids. The CDR3 loop is CASSSSYGYTF. CDR3 nucleotide sequence: TGTGCCAGCAGCTCTTCCTATGGCTACACCTTC.

The chain links TRBV10-3 to TRBJ2-7, with TRBD1 identical over 8 bases. The germline V gene has CDR1 ENHRY and CDR2 SYGVKD. CDR3 size: 18 residues. The junction had 10 bases not matched to a gene; V was cut back by 0 bases and J by 0 bases. In nucleotides, the CDR3 is TGTGCCATCAGTGAGTCGGGTGGGACAGGAGTAAGCTCCTACGAGCAGTACTTC. Translated, it gives CAISESGGTGVSSYEQYF.

The CDR3 DNA sequence: TGTGCCAGCAGCCACTCGGGTGAAGCTTTCTTT. Its protein is CASSHSGEAFF. V gene TRBV3-1 (or the pseudogene TRBV3-2) combines with J gene TRBJ1-1; D is ambiguous. The CDR3 has 11 residues. Germline V CDR1 and CDR2: LGHDT, YNNKEL (reference sequence). V was trimmed by 3 bases and J by 7 bases, leaving 6 bases between them.

This clone was counted a few times. The V gene is TRBV5-4, the J gene TRBJ2-1; D possibly corresponds to TRBD2 (6 bases). The CDR3 loop spans 14 amino acids. The V end lost 0 bases, the J end lost 2 bases, and 6 bases lay between the germline ends. Germline-derived CDR1 and CDR2 are SGHNT and YYREEE (reference sequence). CDR3 nucleotide sequence: TGTGCCAGCAGCTTGGCGGGGGCCTACAATGAGCAGTTCTTC. This gives the protein CASSLAGAYNEQFF.

This sequence joins TRBV6-2 or TRBV6-3 and TRBJ2-5, with D maybe TRBD2 (5 bases). The germline CDR1 and CDR2 sequences are MNHEY and SVGEGT. V lost 4 bases to trimming and J lost 5 bases, with 11 bases between them. CDR3 length: 13 amino acids. CDR3 DNA: TGTGCCAGCAGTTGGACTTCTTGGGAGACCCAGTACTTC. This translates into CASSWTSWETQYF.

The chain joins TRBV28 to TRBJ1-2; 8 bases line up with TRBD1. The CDR3 loop spans 13 amino acids. CDR1 and CDR2 from the germline V gene are MDHEN and SYDVKM. J gave up 4 bases and V 6 bases, and 4 bases lay outside the gene matches. Written as DNA, the CDR3 is TGTGCCAGCAGACGGACAGGGAGCTATGGCTACACCTTC. Its protein is CASRRTGSYGYTF.